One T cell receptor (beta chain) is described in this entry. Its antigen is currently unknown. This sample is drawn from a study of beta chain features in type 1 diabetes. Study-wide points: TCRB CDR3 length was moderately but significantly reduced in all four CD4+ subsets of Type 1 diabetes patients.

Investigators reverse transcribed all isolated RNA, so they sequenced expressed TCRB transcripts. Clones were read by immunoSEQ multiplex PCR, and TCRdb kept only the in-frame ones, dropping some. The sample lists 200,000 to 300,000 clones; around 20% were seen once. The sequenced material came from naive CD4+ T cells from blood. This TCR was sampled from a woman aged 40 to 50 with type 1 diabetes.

The CDR3 is CSVSVQPRTEAFF. DNA for the CDR3: TGCAGCGTATCCGTCCAACCGAGGACTGAAGCTTTCTTT. V usage is TRBV29-1 and J usage is TRBJ1-1; D is uncertain. The CDR3 length is 13 residues. Germline CDR1 reads SQVTM; CDR2 reads ANQGSEA. V lost 6 bases, J lost 5 bases, and 16 bases lay in between.